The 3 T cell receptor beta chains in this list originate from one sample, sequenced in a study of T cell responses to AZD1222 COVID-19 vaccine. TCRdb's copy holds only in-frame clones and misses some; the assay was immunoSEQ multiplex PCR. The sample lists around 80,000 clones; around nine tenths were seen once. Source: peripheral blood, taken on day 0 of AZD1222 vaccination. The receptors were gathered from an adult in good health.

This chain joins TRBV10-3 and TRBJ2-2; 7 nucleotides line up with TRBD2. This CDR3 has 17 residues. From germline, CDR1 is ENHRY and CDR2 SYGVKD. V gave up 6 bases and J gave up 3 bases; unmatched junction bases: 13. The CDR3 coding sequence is TGTGCCATCAGCTACTTAGGCGCGGGGGAGGACACCGGGGAGCTGTTTTTT. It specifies CAISYLGAGEDTGELFF.

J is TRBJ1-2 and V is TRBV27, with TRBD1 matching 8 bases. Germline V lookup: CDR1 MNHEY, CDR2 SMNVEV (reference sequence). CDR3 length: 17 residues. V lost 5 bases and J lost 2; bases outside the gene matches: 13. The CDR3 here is CASSPLGQGRINYGYTF. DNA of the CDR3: TGTGCCAGCAGTCCGCTTGGACAGGGCCGAATAAACTATGGCTACACCTTC.

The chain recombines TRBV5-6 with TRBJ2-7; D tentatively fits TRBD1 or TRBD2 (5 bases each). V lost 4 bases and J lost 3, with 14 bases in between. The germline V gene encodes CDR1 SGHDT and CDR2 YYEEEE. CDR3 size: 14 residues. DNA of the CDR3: TGTGCCAGCAGCCCGGGGACGGGACGCTACGAGCAGTACTTC. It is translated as CASSPGTGRYEQYF.